Each of the 15 T cell receptor beta chains below was sequenced from the same sample in a study of T cell responses to AZD1222 COVID-19 vaccine. Repertoires were generated with immunoSEQ multiplex PCR, while TCRdb's copy carries only in-frame clones and drops some. The sample shows roughly 110,000 clones, roughly 90% of them seen only once. The material sequenced was peripheral blood, taken 28 days after the second AZD1222 dose. The receptors were gathered from an adult who received the AZD1222 COVID-19 vaccine.

The chain employs TRBV19 and TRBJ1-5; tentative D call: TRBD1 (5 bases). This CDR3 comprises 13 residues. Per the germline V gene, CDR1 is LNHDA and CDR2 is SQIVND (reference sequence). V was trimmed by 9 bases and J by 4 bases, leaving 13 bases between them. The CDR3 is CASRDQANQPQHF. The CDR3 DNA is TGTGCCAGCCGGGACCAAGCAAATCAGCCCCAGCATTTT.

This CDR3 reads CASRAEGRRYTF. CDR3 coding DNA: TGTGCCAGCAGGGCCGAGGGGCGCCGCTACACCTTC. The gene calls are TRBV2 and TRBJ1-2; a weak D match, TRBD1 (5 bases). This CDR3 region has 12 residues. Germline CDR1 reads SNHLY; CDR2 reads FYNNEI. The germline V and J ends were trimmed by 6 bases and 9 bases, with 14 bases remaining between them.

The chain has TRBV6-5 and TRBJ1-1; D is perhaps TRBD1 (5 bases). This CDR3 contains 15 residues. V lost 0 bases and J 5 bases, leaving 13 bases between the germline ends. Germline V gene sequence: CDR1 MNHEY, CDR2 SVGAGI. The CDR3 DNA reads TGTGCCAGCAGTTACTCGGGGACCACCGGAACTGAAGCTTTCTTT. This sequence encodes CASSYSGTTGTEAFF.

Here the CDR3 DNA reads TGTGCCAGCAGCGGCAGGGTCTGGGACACTGAAGCTTTCTTT. Amino acid sequence: CASSGRVWDTEAFF. This chain joins TRBV9 and TRBJ1-1, with D maybe TRBD1 (5 bases). The germline V and J ends were trimmed by 3 bases and 3 bases, with 12 bases remaining between them. CDR1 and CDR2 (germline): SGDLS, YYNGEE. The CDR3 runs to 14 residues.

The J gene is TRBJ2-5, the V gene TRBV19, with D possibly being TRBD2 (6 bases). The germline V and J ends were trimmed by 2 bases and 8 bases, with 15 bases remaining between them. CDR1 is LNHDA and CDR2 is SQIVND in the germline V gene (reference sequence). The CDR3 is made up of 14 amino acids. CDR3 in amino acids: CASSIRGTQGTQYF. The DNA of the CDR3 is TGTGCCAGTAGTATAAGAGGGACTCAAGGAACCCAGTACTTC. Based on the CDR3 plus reference TRBV19 and TRBJ2-5, the full variable domain is DGGITQSPKYLFRKEGQNVTLSCEQNLNHDAMYWYRQDPGQGLRLIYYSQIVNDFQKGDIAEGYSVSREKKESFPLTVTSAQKNPTAFYLCASSIRGTQGTQYFGPGTRLLVL.

The chain carries TRBV7-8 and TRBJ2-1; 9 nucleotides agree with TRBD2. V shed 5 bases and J 3 bases; nucleotides not matched to a gene: 5. The length of the CDR3 is 15 residues. From germline, CDR1 is SGHVS and CDR2 FQNEAQ. The CDR3 DNA follows: TGTGCCAGCAGCCTTAGCGGGAGTCGCTACAATGAGCAGTTCTTC. Translated, it gives CASSLSGSRYNEQFF.

The CDR3 DNA follows: TGTGCCAGCAGCTTAGACGGCGGCGGCCGGGCTTACGAGCAGTACTTC. Amino acids: CASSLDGGGRAYEQYF. The chain couples TRBV7-2 to TRBJ2-7, with D unresolved. The CDR3 totals 16 residues. Germline V gives CDR1 SGHTA, CDR2 FQGNSA. V was pared by 1 base and J by 4 bases, with 17 bases between.

This clone was detected only a few times. This chain joins TRBV2 and TRBJ1-4; TRBD1 matches at 7 bases. Trimming at V came to 6 bases and at J to 8 bases, leaving 9 bases not matched to a gene. CDR1 is SNHLY, CDR2 FYNNEI, per germline. This CDR3 has 14 residues. CDR3 loop: CASSSDRVIEKLFF. The CDR3 DNA reads as TGTGCCAGCAGCAGTGACAGGGTAATCGAAAAACTGTTTTTT.

The chain couples TRBV7-8 to TRBJ2-1, with D tentatively TRBD1 or TRBD2 (7 bases each). Looked up from germline, CDR1 is SGHVS and CDR2 is FQNEAQ. The V gene lost 4 bases and the J gene lost 8 bases, with 21 bases spanning the gap. The CDR3 is made up of 16 amino acids. The CDR3, as DNA: TGTGCCAGCAGCTCGCCAGGGGGGGGCCTTTCGGATGAGCAGTTCTTC. Amino acids: CASSSPGGGLSDEQFF.

A single count supports this clone. The chain uses TRBV5-1 and TRBJ2-3; tentative D call: TRBD2 (5 bases). Trimming took 2 bases from V and 3 from J, leaving 7 bases between them. CDR3 length: 13 amino acids. CDR1 is SGHRS and CDR2 is YFSETQ in the germline V gene. CDR3 coding DNA: TGCGCCAGCAGCTTAAGGAGGACAGATACGCAGTATTTT. Its translation: CASSLRRTDTQYF.

The chain carries TRBV27 and TRBJ2-3; 9 bases are shared with TRBD2. CDR1 and CDR2 (germline): MNHEY, SMNVEV (reference sequence). The CDR3 contains 13 residues. J was trimmed by 10 bases and V by 5 bases; bases with no gene match: 7. The DNA of the CDR3 is TGTGCCAGCAGTCCTACCACTAGCGGGCCGCAGTATTTT. This sequence encodes CASSPTTSGPQYF.

This clone was found a few times. The genes are TRBV7-9 and TRBJ2-1; D not certain. The V end lost 1 base, the J end lost 8 bases, and 9 bases lay between the germline ends. The CDR3 consists of 13 residues. The germline V gene encodes CDR1 SEHNR and CDR2 FQNEAQ (reference sequence). The CDR3 DNA follows: TGTGCCAGCAGCTTAGGGGGTTGGGATGAGCAGTTCTTC. It yields the protein CASSLGGWDEQFF. The whole variable domain, filled in from reference TRBV7-9 and TRBJ2-1, reads DTGVSQNPRHKITKRGQNVTFRCDPISEHNRLYWYRQTLGQGPEFLTYFQNEAQLEKSRLLSDRFSAERPKGSFSTLEIQRTEQGDSAMYLCASSLGGWDEQFFGPGTRLTVL.

This chain links TRBV12-3 or TRBV12-4 with TRBJ1-1, with D perhaps TRBD1 (5 bases). The CDR3 is 13 amino acids. V lost 7 bases to trimming and J lost 13 bases, with 22 bases between them. CDR3 nucleotide sequence: TGTGCCAGCATCTTAAAAGGAGGGTTAAGGGGTTTCTTT. It yields the protein CASILKGGLRGFF.

CDR3 DNA: TGTGCCAGTAGTTCCCCCACTCACGCGGTCAGAAACATTCAGTACTTC. Its protein product is CASSSPTHAVRNIQYF. The chain carries TRBV19 and TRBJ2-4; D is unclear. Deletions cut 5 bases from V and 6 bases from J, with 20 bases between. The CDR3 has 16 residues. CDR1 is LNHDA and CDR2 is SQIVND in the germline V gene (reference sequence).

The gene calls are TRBV28 and TRBJ1-1; D is undetermined. Trimming left V 5 bases short and J 5 bases short, with 30 bases between. The CDR3 sequence is 19 residues long. Germline CDR1 reads MDHEN; CDR2 reads SYDVKM. The CDR3 loop is CASSLQHGPSVSRRTEAFF. The CDR3 coding sequence is TGTGCCAGCAGTCTACAACACGGGCCCTCCGTAAGCAGGCGGACTGAAGCTTTCTTT.